This is a list of T cell receptor beta chains from one sample in a study of cytomegalovirus exposure and HLA in healthy donors. Some clones are missing from TCRdb's copy, which holds only in-frame ones; the method was immunoSEQ multiplex PCR. The sample records about 160,000 clones, about 72% being singletons. The sequenced material came from PBMCs. The source is a man in his 60s in good health and CMV-seronegative. Both conserved end residues are part of each CDR3. A D gene is named only where the DNA matches it firmly. Expanded clones are given a class, and other clones once, few, many or no size at all.

J	size	V	D	CDR3	DNA
TRBJ2-7	NA	TRBV6-6	TRBD1	CASSYSTRGLYEQYF	TGTGCCAGCAGTTACTCGACAAGGGGGCTGTACGAGCAGTACTTC
TRBJ2-7	few	TRBV7-9	TRBD1	CAIAVGQGSYEQYF	TGTGCCATCGCCGTGGGACAGGGATCCTACGAGCAGTACTTC
TRBJ1-2	NA	TRBV7-2	TRBD1	CASSLGPDRGGGYTF	TGTGCCAGCAGCTTGGGACCGGACAGGGGTGGTGGCTACACCTTC
TRBJ2-5	few	TRBV11-2	TRBD1	CASSPWDRGSQETQYF	TGTGCCAGCAGCCCCTGGGACAGGGGCTCACAAGAGACCCAGTACTTC
TRBJ2-3	NA	TRBV30	TRBD2	CAWSVLAGETDTQYF	TGTGCCTGGAGTGTACTAGCGGGAGAAACAGATACGCAGTATTTT
TRBJ2-5	NA	TRBV5-6	NA	CASSLVQGGETQYF	TGTGCCAGCAGCTTAGTACAGGGAGGGGAGACCCAGTACTTC
TRBJ1-6	NA	TRBV4-3	TRBD1	CASSRWDSRYNSPLHF	TGCGCCAGCAGCCGCTGGGACAGCAGATATAATTCACCCCTCCACTTT
TRBJ1-5	once	TRBV2	NA	CASYEGGLGQPQHF	TGTGCCAGCTATGAGGGGGGGCTGGGGCAGCCCCAGCATTTT
TRBJ2-1	NA	TRBV5-1	TRBD1	CASSLAGQASEQFF	TGCGCCAGCAGCTTGGCGGGACAGGCAAGTGAGCAGTTCTTC
TRBJ2-5	NA	TRBV4-1	TRBD2	CASSQDRASGRATETQYF	TGCGCCAGCAGCCAAGATCGGGCTAGCGGGAGGGCCACGGAGACCCAGTACTTC
TRBJ2-7	NA	TRBV2	NA	CASSETSVAFNEQYF	TGTGCCAGCAGTGAAACCTCCGTGGCCTTCAACGAGCAGTACTTC
TRBJ2-7	NA	TRBV7-2	NA	CASSLVGYGDYEQYF	TGTGCCAGCAGCTTAGTCGGATACGGGGACTACGAGCAGTACTTC
TRBJ1-1	NA	TRBV7-2	NA	CASSLTEGTEAFF	TGTGCCAGCAGCTTAACCGAGGGAACTGAAGCTTTCTTT
TRBJ2-3	NA	TRBV9	NA	CASSVRRQSTDTQYF	TGTGCTAGCAGCGTCAGAAGACAATCCACAGATACGCAGTATTTT
TRBJ1-6	NA	TRBV6-6	TRBD1	CASNTGDSPLHF	TGTGCCAGCAACACAGGGGATTCACCCCTCCACTTT
TRBJ1-5	NA	TRBV19	NA	CASRGTGSQPQHF	TGTGCCAGTAGGGGAACAGGCTCTCAGCCCCAGCATTTT
TRBJ2-1	NA	TRBV29-1	NA	CSVRPSGPYNEQFF	TGCAGCGTTCGACCGTCAGGGCCCTACAATGAGCAGTTCTTC
TRBJ2-5	NA	TRBV29-1	NA	CSVERDTQETQYF	TGCAGCGTTGAAAGGGACACCCAAGAGACCCAGTACTTC
TRBJ2-5	few	TRBV5-4	TRBD2	CASSGTSGRAGETQYF	TGTGCCAGCAGCGGGACTAGCGGGAGGGCCGGGGAGACCCAGTACTTC
TRBJ1-5	NA	TRBV15	NA	CATSRDFSGPEGEPQHF	TGTGCCACCAGCAGAGATTTTTCAGGCCCCGAAGGGGAGCCCCAGCATTTT
TRBJ2-7	NA	TRBV7-9	TRBD2	CASSPGLAGYEQYF	TGTGCCAGCAGCCCGGGACTAGCGGGATACGAGCAGTACTTC
TRBJ2-7	NA	TRBV4-1	NA	CASSPLAATYEQYF	TGCGCCAGCAGCCCTTTAGCGGCCACCTACGAGCAGTACTTC
TRBJ1-6	NA	TRBV6-7	NA	CASNSDICTYNSPLHF	TGTGCCAGCAACTCGGACATCTGCACCTATAATTCACCCCTCCACTTT
TRBJ2-1	NA	TRBV2	NA	CASRGGSSYNEQFF	TGTGCCAGCAGGGGGGGTAGCTCCTACAATGAGCAGTTCTTC
TRBJ1-1	NA	TRBV27	TRBD1	CASSLDRGSEAFF	TGTGCCAGCAGTTTGGACAGGGGCTCTGAAGCTTTCTTT
TRBJ2-3	NA	TRBV27	NA	CASSLSAGTDTQYF	TGTGCCAGCAGTTTATCGGCCGGGACAGATACGCAGTATTTT
TRBJ2-3	NA	TRBV19	TRBD2	CASSIGGAGVSDTQYF	TGTGCCAGTAGTATAGGCGGAGCGGGAGTCTCAGATACGCAGTATTTT
TRBJ2-7	NA	TRBV4-3	NA	CASSQDGSLDMAYEQYF	TGCGCCAGCAGCCAAGACGGGAGCCTGGACATGGCCTACGAGCAGTACTTC
TRBJ2-1	NA	TRBV18	TRBD2	CASSLLTSGSTIENEQFF	TGTGCCAGCTCCCTACTGACTAGCGGGAGTACAATAGAAAATGAGCAGTTCTTC
TRBJ2-3	NA	TRBV29-1	TRBD1	CSVAGQSTDTQYF	TGCAGCGTTGCGGGACAGAGCACAGATACGCAGTATTTT
TRBJ2-3	NA	TRBV6-5	NA	CASSYDGLDTQYF	TGTGCCAGCAGTTACGACGGACTAGATACGCAGTATTTT
TRBJ1-1	NA	TRBV19	NA	CATFPETNTEAFF	TGTGCCACCTTCCCGGAGACGAACACTGAAGCTTTCTTT
TRBJ1-1	once	TRBV11-2	TRBD1	CASSLVGTGGNTEAFF	TGTGCCAGCAGCTTAGTCGGGACAGGGGGCAACACTGAAGCTTTCTTT
TRBJ2-6	NA	TRBV5-1	NA	CASSKGPLTGANVLTF	TGCGCCAGCAGCAAGGGGCCCCTGACTGGGGCCAACGTCCTGACTTTC
TRBJ2-7	NA	TRBV6-5	NA	CASSPQGFSYEQYF	TGTGCCAGCAGTCCTCAGGGGTTCTCTTACGAGCAGTACTTC
TRBJ1-1	NA	TRBV6-1	NA	CASFVNTEAFF	TGTGCCAGTTTCGTGAACACTGAAGCTTTCTTT
TRBJ2-5	NA	TRBV19	NA	CASSSESATQTQYF	TGTGCCAGTAGTTCCGAAAGCGCGACGCAGACCCAGTACTTC
TRBJ2-7	few	TRBV6-6	NA	CASSLDIAYEQYF	TGTGCCAGCAGCTTAGACATTGCCTACGAGCAGTACTTC
TRBJ2-7	NA	TRBV19	TRBD2	CASTSNPGTRLYEQYF	TGTGCCAGTACCTCCAACCCCGGGACTAGACTCTACGAGCAGTACTTC
TRBJ2-4	NA	TRBV5-1	TRBD2	CASSLGPGGSIQYF	TGCGCCAGCAGCTTGGGTCCGGGAGGGAGCATTCAGTACTTC
TRBJ2-1	NA	TRBV7-3	TRBD2	CASSSRAGRYWNEQFF	TGTGCCAGCAGCTCGCGGGCCGGGAGGTACTGGAATGAGCAGTTCTTC
TRBJ1-6	NA	TRBV12-5	TRBD1	CASGLVKGGVSPLHF	TGTGCTAGTGGTTTGGTAAAAGGGGGCGTTTCACCCCTCCACTTT
TRBJ2-7	NA	TRBV28	TRBD1	CASSLPGQGLREQYF	TGTGCCAGCAGTTTGCCGGGACAGGGGCTGCGGGAGCAGTACTTC
TRBJ1-5	NA	TRBV28	NA	CASRPRRLGEPQHF	TGTGCCAGCAGACCACGACGGCTAGGGGAGCCCCAGCATTTT
TRBJ2-1	NA	TRBV10-1	TRBD1	CASSGTGYEQFF	TGCGCCAGCAGTGGGACAGGCTATGAGCAGTTCTTC
TRBJ1-6	NA	TRBV27	TRBD1	CASTDRALYNSPLHF	TGTGCCAGCACGGACAGGGCCCTATATAATTCACCCCTCCACTTT
TRBJ2-2	few	TRBV1	NA	CTSSQDGGGSDTGELFF	TGCACCAGCAGCCAAGACGGCGGGGGTAGTGACACCGGGGAGCTGTTTTTT
TRBJ2-7	NA	TRBV2	NA	CASSVVYEQYF	TGTGCCAGCAGTGTAGTTTACGAGCAGTACTTC
TRBJ2-7	NA	TRBV19	TRBD2	CASSIDQERGDEQYF	TGTGCCAGTAGTATAGATCAGGAGCGGGGCGACGAGCAGTACTTC
TRBJ2-2	NA	TRBV30	TRBD1	CAWSTQGAGELFF	TGTGCCTGGAGTACACAGGGGGCCGGGGAGCTGTTTTTT
TRBJ2-7	NA	TRBV28	NA	CASSIQQAHWVEQYF	TGTGCCAGCAGTATACAACAGGCGCATTGGGTGGAGCAGTACTTC
TRBJ2-2	NA	TRBV27	NA	CASSFDRNTGELFF	TGTGCCAGCAGTTTTGACAGAAACACCGGGGAGCTGTTTTTT
TRBJ2-3	NA	TRBV5-1	TRBD2	CASSPVTSGTDTQYF	TGCGCCAGCAGCCCAGTGACTAGCGGCACAGATACGCAGTATTTT
TRBJ2-7	NA	TRBV7-2	NA	CASSPRMGRSSYYEQYF	TGTGCCAGCAGCCCCCGGATGGGCAGATCATCATACTACGAGCAGTACTTC
TRBJ1-6	NA	TRBV5-1	NA	CASSADSNSPLHF	TGCGCCAGCAGCGCGGACAGTAATTCACCCCTCCACTTT
TRBJ1-6	NA	TRBV9	TRBD1	CASRPGTGWNSPLHF	TGTGCCAGCAGACCCGGGACAGGGTGGAATTCACCCCTCCACTTT
TRBJ2-3	NA	TRBV6-4	TRBD1	CASSEGTGIDTQYF	TGTGCCAGCAGTGAAGGGACAGGGATCGATACGCAGTATTTT
TRBJ2-5	few	TRBV5-1	NA	CASSRRQGETQYF	TGCGCCAGCAGCCGGAGGCAAGGAGAGACCCAGTACTTC
TRBJ2-1	NA	TRBV30	NA	CARGQGGRGNEQFF	TGTGCCCGAGGACAGGGTGGGAGGGGTAATGAGCAGTTCTTC
TRBJ2-3	NA	TRBV6-5	NA	CASSYGLQGADTQYF	TGTGCCAGCAGTTACGGGTTGCAGGGTGCAGATACGCAGTATTTT